This TCR beta chain was recorded in a study of beta chain features in type 1 diabetes (dated by TCRdb to 2017 to 2018). For the study in its entirety: Mean age, gender distribution, total cell number and subset yield did not differ between patients and healthy donors. A total of roughly 99 million sorted cells were examined across all samples, and the number of cells per subset was strongly correlated with RNA yield. In the study, recently diagnosed type 1 diabetes patients and matched healthy donors were compared on the TCRB repertoires of their sorted circulating CD4+ T cell subsets. Whereas all 30 or so donors provided naive and central memory subsets, regulatory and stem cell-like memory subsets were isolated from just 8 patients and roughly 8 healthy donors.

This clone has just a few counts. What this receptor recognizes is not known. The record has no base qualities; no much larger clone is one base away. The germline V gene supplies CDR1 SGHDT and CDR2 YYEEEE. V lost 3 bases and J lost 1 base, and the count of bases not matched to a germline gene is 5. The CDR3 contains 15 residues, cysteine and phenylalanine counted. The entry retains the CDR3 DNA only, 45 bases that are in frame from base 1. Each donor gave one peripheral blood draw, roughly 120 mL on average, collected into heparinised tubes. A BD FACSAria II was used to sort naive, central memory, regulatory and stem cell-like memory CD4+ T cells with a panel that included CD45RO, CCR7, CD25, CD127, CD95 and CD27. All sorted populations exceeded 95% purity. Right away, PBMCs were isolated by Lymphoprep density gradient centrifugation and were stained directly, with no culture step. To minimize batch effects, samples were stained and sorted in pairs, one healthy donor with one patient per experiment.

Overall study outcomes, separate from this receptor: Only small numbers of individuals were included in the HLA sub-analyses, which left unresolved whether HLA type had any influence on TCRB rearrangement. In all four CD4+ subsets, TCRB CDR3 length was moderately but significantly shorter in type 1 diabetes patients. At VDJ recombination sites, patients with type 1 diabetes made fewer insertions and deleted more nucleotides, a pattern implying thymic rearrangement abnormalities. Because cDNA was sequenced instead of genomic DNA, activated cells with high expression could be over-represented, although the groups did not differ in activation or CD3 levels. The naive, central memory and regulatory TCRB repertoires appeared to resemble one another more closely among patients than among healthy donors. Shorter templates might have been favored by PCR, but patient and control samples were amplified and corrected together, so both groups would have been affected equally by any skew.

The entire isolated RNA was reverse transcribed using the High Capacity cDNA Reverse Transcription Kit, and thus expressed TCRB transcripts were sequenced. Deep immunoSEQ sequencing was applied to naive, central memory and regulatory T cell samples, giving an average of roughly 3.5 million total reads per sample. Sorted cells were lysed in RLT buffer and RNA was extracted with DNase-treated RNeasy Micro or Mini kits, depending on cell number. Each cell subset was processed on its own to prevent cross-contamination, while patient and healthy donor samples were processed together. TCRB sequences were amplified from cDNA with the immunoSEQ multiplex PCR, producing 87-bp fragments spanning the CDR3 region. Sequencing of the amplicons was done on the Illumina HiSeq platform. Per the authors' processing: Synthetic template baselines were used to correct PCR bias computationally, reads within Hamming distance 2 were collapsed together, and singletons that could not be merged were discarded. Reads were aligned against IMGT to assign V, D and J genes, CDR3 length and insertions or deletions at six rearrangement sites. Within each subset, clonotype counts were normalized to sorted cell number, and only after that were true diversity and Gini coefficients computed with the tcR R package. The overlap coefficient, calculated on TCRB nucleotide sequences, was used to quantify repertoire sharing. As a proxy for the pre-selection repertoire, out-of-frame TCRB sequences from naive cells were analyzed. TCRdb limited this immuneACCESS table to in-frame rearrangements with V and J called. A share of clones is missing; checked studies link under half to unresolved V genes, and the rest is unexplained. Clone size and V and J calls were adopted from that table, with D and trimming inferred from the DNA. A total of about 930,000 clones appear in this sample, around a sixth of them only once. The ten top clones hold around 0.02% of the sample.

The sequence links TRBV5-6 to TRBJ2-3, with TRBD1 identical over 7 junction bases. The sequence was collected from a woman younger than 35 in good health. The sequencing sample was made of naive CD4+ T cells from blood. In light of the paper, this sample's cell subset or site label describes: true naive CD4+ T cells. The CDR3 protein sequence reads: CASSSTGPRTDTQYF. The sequenced DNA is TGTGCCAGCAGCTCGACAGGGCCGCGCACAGATACGCAGTATTTT.